A single sample gave rise to the 9 T cell receptor beta chains below, sequenced in a study of technical replicates of blood from a handful of donors. Repertoires were generated with immunoSEQ multiplex PCR, while TCRdb's copy carries only in-frame clones and drops some. The profile shows 45,000 to 60,000 clones, about 95% of them singletons. Sequencing used PBMCs. The receptors derive from a human donor in good health. Some clones in this sample may be carry-over from other donors' samples.

The chain uses TRBV11-2 and TRBJ1-1; D gene unclear. V gave up 5 bases and J gave up 8 bases, with 15 bases separating them. This CDR3 is 13 amino acids long. The germline V gene encodes CDR1 SGHAT and CDR2 FQNNGV. The CDR3 sequence: CASSPVVRLEAFF. DNA of the CDR3: TGTGCCAGCAGCCCGGTAGTACGTCTGGAAGCTTTCTTT.

This chain uses TRBV29-1 with TRBJ1-2, with a tentative D call TRBD1 (6 bases). The CDR3 totals 12 residues. The germline V and J ends were trimmed by 6 bases and 5 bases, with 13 bases remaining between them. Germline lookup yields CDR1 SQVTM and CDR2 ANQGSEA. CDR3 amino acids: CSVKRQDYGYTF. CDR3 bases: TGCAGCGTGAAACGACAGGATTATGGCTACACCTTC.

This chain joins TRBV7-3 and TRBJ1-2; D is perhaps TRBD1 (6 bases). This CDR3 region has 11 residues. In germline, CDR1 is SGHTA, CDR2 FQGTGA. Trimming removed 3 bases at V and 8 bases at J, with 7 bases between. As DNA, the CDR3 is TGTGCCAGCAGCTTCGGACAGGGCTACACCTTC. This codes for CASSFGQGYTF.

The chain couples TRBV6-5 to TRBJ1-3; TRBD1 is a possible D gene (5 bases). The germline gives CDR1 MNHEY, CDR2 SVGAGI. Trimming stripped 8 bases from V and 4 bases from J, with 18 bases between. The CDR3 length is 15 residues. CDR3 protein: CASGPSRTLGNTIYF. CDR3 DNA sequence: TGTGCCAGCGGACCCTCTCGGACATTAGGAAACACCATATATTTT.

DNA of the CDR3: TGCAGCGTTGAAGATCAGGCCACACAGGCTGGGGTCCTGACTTTC. Protein: CSVEDQATQAGVLTF. The chain combines TRBV29-1 with TRBJ2-6; D may be TRBD1 (5 bases). V lost 0 bases and J lost 13, with 19 bases in between. This CDR3 has 15 amino acids. Germline CDR1 and CDR2: SQVTM and ANQGSEA.

This chain links TRBV2 with TRBJ1-6; no reliable D call. The CDR3 extends over 13 amino acids. Germline assignment: CDR1 SNHLY and CDR2 FYNNEI. V dropped 0 bases and J dropped 14 bases, with 11 bases sitting between them. CDR3 sequence reads: CASSEAGVRTLHF. The CDR3 nucleotides read TGTGCCAGCAGTGAAGCAGGAGTTCGCACCCTCCACTTT.

This sequence joins TRBV9 and TRBJ1-3, with TRBD1 matching over 10 bases. The germline V gene has CDR1 SGDLS and CDR2 YYNGEE. V shed 3 bases, J shed 6 bases, and the junction held 6 bases outside the gene matches. The CDR3 covers 15 residues. DNA for the CDR3: TGTGCCAGCAGCGCAAGACAGGGGGCTCTAAACACCATATATTTT. Translated: CASSARQGALNTIYF.

CDR3 residues: CASSATGSAYEQYF. The CDR3 region has the DNA TGTGCCAGCAGCGCAACGGGGTCGGCCTACGAGCAGTACTTC. V usage is TRBV9 and J usage is TRBJ2-7; the D gene is possibly TRBD2 (5 bases). The germline V and J ends were trimmed by 3 bases and 2 bases, with 12 bases remaining between them. The CDR3 length is 14 residues. In germline, CDR1 is SGDLS, CDR2 YYNGEE.

CDR3 loop: CASSPGGGPGYEQYF. CDR3 in DNA: TGTGCCAGCAGCCCTGGCGGGGGCCCCGGGTACGAGCAGTACTTC. The genes are TRBV4-2 and TRBJ2-7, with D possibly TRBD2 on 7 matching bases. V lost 4 bases and J 4 bases, leaving 17 bases between the germline ends. The CDR3 runs to 15 residues. CDR1 LGHNA and CDR2 YNFKEQ come from the germline V gene.